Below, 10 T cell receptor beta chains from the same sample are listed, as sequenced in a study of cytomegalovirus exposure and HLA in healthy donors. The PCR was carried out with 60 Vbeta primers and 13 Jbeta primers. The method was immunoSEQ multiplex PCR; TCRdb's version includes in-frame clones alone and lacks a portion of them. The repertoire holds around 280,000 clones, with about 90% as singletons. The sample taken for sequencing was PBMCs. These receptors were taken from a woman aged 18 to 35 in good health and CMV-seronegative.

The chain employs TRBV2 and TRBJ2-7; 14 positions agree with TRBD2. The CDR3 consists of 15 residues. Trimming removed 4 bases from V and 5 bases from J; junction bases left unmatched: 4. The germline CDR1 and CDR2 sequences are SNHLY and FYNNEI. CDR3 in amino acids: CASSGRLAGGHEQYF. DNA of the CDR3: TGTGCCAGCAGTGGCCGACTAGCGGGGGGGCACGAGCAGTACTTC.

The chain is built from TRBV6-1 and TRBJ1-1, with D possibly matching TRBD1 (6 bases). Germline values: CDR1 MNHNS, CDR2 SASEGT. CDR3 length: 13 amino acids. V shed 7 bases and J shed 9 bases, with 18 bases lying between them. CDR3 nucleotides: TGTGCCAGCACCAACCAGTGGACAGATCAAGCTTTCTTT. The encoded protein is CASTNQWTDQAFF.

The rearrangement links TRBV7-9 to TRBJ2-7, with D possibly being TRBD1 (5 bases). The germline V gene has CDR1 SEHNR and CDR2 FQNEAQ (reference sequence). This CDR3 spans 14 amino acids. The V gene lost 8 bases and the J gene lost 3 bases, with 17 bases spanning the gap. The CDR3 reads CASSQEKGDYEQYF. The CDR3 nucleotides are TGTGCCAGCTCCCAGGAGAAAGGGGACTACGAGCAGTACTTC.

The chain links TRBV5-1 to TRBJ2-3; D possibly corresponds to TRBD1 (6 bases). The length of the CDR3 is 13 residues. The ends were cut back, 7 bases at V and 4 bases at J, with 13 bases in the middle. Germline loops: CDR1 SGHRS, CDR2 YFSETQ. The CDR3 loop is CASRDQGSDTQYF. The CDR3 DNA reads TGCGCCAGCCGCGACCAGGGGTCAGATACGCAGTATTTT.

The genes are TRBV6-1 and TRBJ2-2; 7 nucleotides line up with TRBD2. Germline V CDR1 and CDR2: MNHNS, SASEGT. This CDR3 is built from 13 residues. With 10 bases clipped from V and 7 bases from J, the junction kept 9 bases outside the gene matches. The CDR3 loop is CAIGTRGIGELFF. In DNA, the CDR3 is TGTGCCATCGGGACGCGGGGGATCGGGGAGCTGTTTTTT.

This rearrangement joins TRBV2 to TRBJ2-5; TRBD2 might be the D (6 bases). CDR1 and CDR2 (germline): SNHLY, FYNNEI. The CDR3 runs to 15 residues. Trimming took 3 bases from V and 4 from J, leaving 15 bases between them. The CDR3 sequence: CASSELTGVSETQYF. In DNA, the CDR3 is TGTGCCAGCAGTGAGCTCACGGGGGTTTCAGAGACCCAGTACTTC. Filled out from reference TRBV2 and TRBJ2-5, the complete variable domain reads EPEVTQTPSHQVTQMGQEVILRCVPISNHLYFYWYRQILGQKVEFLVSFYNNEISEKSEIFDDQFSVERPDGSNFTLKIRSTKLEDSAMYFCASSELTGVSETQYFGPGTRLLVL.

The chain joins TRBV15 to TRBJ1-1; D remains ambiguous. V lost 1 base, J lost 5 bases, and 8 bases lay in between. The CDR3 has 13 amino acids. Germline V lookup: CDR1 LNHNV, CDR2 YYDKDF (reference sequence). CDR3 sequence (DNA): TGTGCCACCAGCAGAGCAATCCCAACTGAAGCTTTCTTT. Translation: CATSRAIPTEAFF.

The CDR3 region is CSARPGLANTGELFF. Here the CDR3 DNA reads TGCAGCGCCCGACCGGGACTAGCGAACACCGGGGAGCTGTTTTTT. The chain carries TRBV29-1 and TRBJ2-2; 8 bases are a match to TRBD2. V dropped 7 bases and J dropped 0; count of bases not matched to a gene: 7. This CDR3 is 15 amino acids long. Germline CDR1 SQVTM, CDR2 ANQGSEA.

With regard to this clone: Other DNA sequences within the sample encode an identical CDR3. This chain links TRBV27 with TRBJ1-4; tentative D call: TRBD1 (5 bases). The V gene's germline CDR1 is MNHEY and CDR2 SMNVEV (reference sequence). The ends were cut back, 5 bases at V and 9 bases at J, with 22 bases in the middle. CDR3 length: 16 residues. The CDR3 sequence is CASSTLTGALGKKLFF. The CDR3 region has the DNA TGTGCCAGCAGTACACTCACAGGCGCTTTAGGGAAAAAACTGTTTTTT. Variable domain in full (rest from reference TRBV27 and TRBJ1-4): EAQVTQNPRYLITVTGKKLTVTCSQNMNHEYMSWYRQDPGLGLRQIYYSMNVEVTDKGDVPEGYKVSRKEKRNFPLILESPSPNQTSLYFCASSTLTGALGKKLFFGSGTQLSVL.

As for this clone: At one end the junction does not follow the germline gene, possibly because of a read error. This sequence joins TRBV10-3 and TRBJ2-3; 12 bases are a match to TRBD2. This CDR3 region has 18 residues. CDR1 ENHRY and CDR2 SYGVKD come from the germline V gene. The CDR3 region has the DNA TGTGCCATCATTGAGGCTAGCGGGGGGGCAGGACCACTTTATACGCAGTATTTT. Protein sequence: CAIIEASGGAGPLYTQYF.